Listed here is a single T cell receptor (beta chain). As yet, its antigen is unknown. Described time point: patch test 3, about 24 weeks after DPC sensitization. As for treatment: therapeutic diphenylcyclopropenone sensitization with weekly scalp DPC. TCRdb fed the RACE reads into MiXCR, producing one record per CDR3 protein. The data contain about 160,000 distinct CDR3 sequences, 25% to 30% of them singletons. This specimen belongs to a study of human T cells and chemical hapten exposure. Study outcomes and limitations: Compared to controls, expanded TCRs made significantly more large clusters of similar CDR3s.

The germline CDR1 and CDR2 sequences are DFQATT and SNEGSKA (reference sequence). J lost 1 base, V lost 2 bases, and 8 bases had no gene match. This CDR3 region has 16 residues. This chain links TRBV20-1 with TRBJ2-5; 9 bases match TRBD1. The specimen comprised whole blood, sampled in connection with sensitization to the hapten diphenylcyclopropenone (DPC). The clonotype originates from a woman aged 18-30 years with alopecia areata. Some clones in this sample may be carry-over from other donors' samples. In nucleotides, the CDR3 is TGCAGTGCTAGACTCTGGGACAGGGCGAGCCAAGAGACCCAGTACTTC. Residues: CSARLWDRASQETQYF.